This TCR beta chain stems from a study of cytomegalovirus exposure and HLA in healthy donors. Both 60 Vbeta primers and 13 Jbeta primers went into the PCR. The data were produced by immunoSEQ multiplex PCR, yet TCRdb's version contains in-frame clones alone and is incomplete. The table records over 100,000 clones, approximately 73% of them present only once. The CDR3 loop spans 15 amino acids. From germline, CDR1 is MDHEN and CDR2 SYDVKM. The ends lost 4 bases at V and 6 bases at J; junction bases unmatched: 8. Sample: PBMCs. The clonotype was recovered from a man aged 35 to 55 in good health and CMV-seronegative. The gene calls are TRBV28 and TRBJ1-4, with 7 positions matching TRBD1. The CDR3 DNA follows: TGTGCCAGCAGTTCCCTACCTGACAGGGATGAAAAACTGTTTTTT. Translating it yields CASSSLPDRDEKLFF.